One T cell receptor (beta chain) is described in this entry. Here immunoSEQ multiplex PCR was the method, and the copy in TCRdb shows in-frame clones only, minus some. Of about 180,000 clones detected, 85% to 90% appear once; the ten largest clones hold just over 1.4%. The data derive from a study of control samples from healthy donors and cancer patients. CDR3 length equals 16 residues. V trimming: 3 bases; J trimming: 5 bases; junction bases outside the gene matches: 7. Germline loops: CDR1 LGHDT, CDR2 YNNKEL (reference sequence). J is TRBJ2-2 and V is TRBV3-1 (or the pseudogene TRBV3-2); TRBD1 matches 9 bases. Sequenced material: blood. The clonotype originates from a woman between 45 and 60 years old in good health. CDR3 bases: TGTGCCAGCAGCCAGGCCGGGACAGGGACAACCGGGGAGCTGTTTTTT. Encoded protein: CASSQAGTGTTGELFF.